The 21 T cell receptor beta chains reported below all come from one sample, sequenced in a study of blood T cell repertoires in COVID-19. The protocol was immunoSEQ multiplex PCR, while the TCRdb copy is restricted to in-frame clones and leaves out a portion. The table records 110,000 to 150,000 clones, around 83% of them present only once. The specimen was peripheral blood. The origin of the receptors is a woman at least 80 years old with acute or convalescent COVID-19.

The CDR3 protein is CAFTTATLNSPLHF. The CDR3 bases are TGTGCCTTCACGACAGCTACGCTTAATTCACCCCTCCACTTT. This chain joins TRBV30 and TRBJ1-6; a weak D match, TRBD1 (5 bases). The CDR3 is made up of 14 amino acids. The V and J ends lost 7 bases and 6 bases respectively, with 16 bases between them. CDR1 GTSNPN and CDR2 SVGIG come from the germline V gene (reference sequence).

V gene TRBV4-2 combines with J gene TRBJ1-2, with 8 bases lining up with TRBD1. Germline CDR1 is LGHNA and CDR2 is YNFKEQ. The CDR3 loop spans 15 amino acids. V shed 2 bases and J 1 base; nucleotides not matched to a gene: 3. The CDR3 bases are TGTGCCAGCAGCCAACTGGACAGGGTTAACTATGGCTACACCTTC. The encoded protein is CASSQLDRVNYGYTF.

The chain links TRBV9 to TRBJ2-1, with 12 nucleotides matching TRBD2. The CDR3 covers 16 residues. After removal of 0 bases from V and 8 bases from J, the junction contained 6 bases not matched to a gene. Germline lookup yields CDR1 SGDLS and CDR2 YYNGEE. CDR3 DNA: TGTGCCAGCAGCGTAGTGTCTAGCGGGAGGGCCGATGAGCAGTTCTTC. It encodes CASSVVSSGRADEQFF.

This chain uses TRBV7-9 with TRBJ2-1; TRBD2 aligns across 9 bases. Trimming cost V 3 bases and J 8 bases; bases outside gene matches: 2. Germline-derived CDR1 and CDR2 are SEHNR and FQNEAQ (reference sequence). The CDR3 is 13 residues long. Here the CDR3 reads CASSFLAGHEQFF. CDR3 nucleotide sequence: TGTGCCAGCAGCTTCCTAGCGGGACATGAGCAGTTCTTC. The full variable domain, its missing parts supplied by reference TRBV7-9 and TRBJ2-1, is DTGVSQNPRHKITKRGQNVTFRCDPISEHNRLYWYRQTLGQGPEFLTYFQNEAQLEKSRLLSDRFSAERPKGSFSTLEIQRTEQGDSAMYLCASSFLAGHEQFFGPGTRLTVL.

This clone appeared a single time. V gene TRBV6-5 combines with J gene TRBJ2-1; TRBD2 matches at 10 bases. The CDR3 has 15 amino acids. Germline CDR1 MNHEY, CDR2 SVGAGI. J was trimmed by 10 bases and V by 2 bases; bases with no gene match: 8. CDR3 loop: CASSYTSGTQAEQFF. The CDR3 region has the DNA TGTGCCAGCAGTTACACTAGCGGGACCCAGGCGGAGCAGTTCTTC.

The chain links TRBV5-4 to TRBJ2-7, with D possibly TRBD1 on 6 matching bases. The germline gives CDR1 SGHNT, CDR2 YYREEE (reference sequence). The CDR3 totals 14 residues. Between the trimmed V and J ends, which lost 2 bases and 2 bases, there was a span of 11 bases. Here the CDR3 reads CASSFSRGPYEQYF. The CDR3 DNA follows: TGTGCCAGCAGCTTCAGCAGGGGTCCCTACGAGCAGTACTTC.

CDR3 nucleotides: TGTGCCAGTAGCTCGACAGCTTATAGCAATCAGCCCCAGCATTTT. Translated, it gives CASSSTAYSNQPQHF. The genes are TRBV19 and TRBJ1-5, with TRBD1 as a possible D gene (5 bases). The CDR3 has 15 amino acids. V lost 6 bases and J lost 0, with 12 bases in between. Germline V gene lookup returns CDR1 LNHDA and CDR2 SQIVND (reference sequence).

The chain has TRBV19 and TRBJ1-5; no clear D. CDR1 and CDR2 (germline): LNHDA, SQIVND (reference sequence). Trimming removed 6 bases from V and 1 base from J, with 10 bases in between. This CDR3 region has 14 residues. CDR3 in amino acids: CASSRRESNQPQHF. The CDR3 DNA reads as TGTGCCAGTAGCCGCCGGGAAAGCAATCAGCCCCAGCATTTT.

The genes are TRBV19 and TRBJ1-5, with 9 bases lining up with TRBD1. The V gene end was trimmed by 5 bases and the J gene end by 0 bases; junction bases not matched to a gene: 2. The CDR3 is made up of 15 amino acids. The germline V gene encodes CDR1 LNHDA and CDR2 SQIVND (reference sequence). CDR3: CASSRTGVSNQPQHF. The CDR3 DNA reads as TGTGCCAGTAGTCGGACAGGGGTTAGCAATCAGCCCCAGCATTTT.

The rearrangement joins TRBV19 to TRBJ1-2, with D possibly being TRBD1 (6 bases). Trimming cost V 1 base and J 5 bases, with 11 bases left between them. There are 14 residues in the CDR3. Germline-derived CDR1 and CDR2 are LNHDA and SQIVND (reference sequence). In DNA, the CDR3 is TGTGCCAGTAGTATAGTTGCCAGGGGATATGGCTACACCTTC. Translating gives CASSIVARGYGYTF. The full variable domain, in which reference TRBV19 and TRBJ1-2 provide the parts outside the CDR3, is DGGITQSPKYLFRKEGQNVTLSCEQNLNHDAMYWYRQDPGQGLRLIYYSQIVNDFQKGDIAEGYSVSREKKESFPLTVTSAQKNPTAFYLCASSIVARGYGYTFGSGTRLTVV.

V usage is TRBV2 and J usage is TRBJ2-3, with 7 bases aligning to TRBD1. V lost 6 bases, J lost 8 bases, and 2 bases stayed unmatched. This CDR3 contains 11 residues. Germline V lookup: CDR1 SNHLY, CDR2 FYNNEI. In nucleotides, the CDR3 is TGTGCCAGCAGGCAGGGGGTTACGCAGTATTTT. Translating gives CASRQGVTQYF.

The V and J genes are TRBV7-8 and TRBJ2-7, with D maybe TRBD1 (6 bases). Germline lookup yields CDR1 SGHVS and CDR2 FQNEAQ. Trimming pared 0 bases from V and 0 bases from J, leaving 9 bases between. CDR3 length: 15 amino acids. CDR3 DNA sequence: TGTGCCAGCAGCTTAGCAAGGGACAACTCCTACGAGCAGTACTTC. Translated: CASSLARDNSYEQYF.

The chain employs TRBV28 and TRBJ1-2, with unresolved D. Germline V lookup: CDR1 MDHEN, CDR2 SYDVKM. This CDR3 contains 12 residues. V lost 4 bases and J lost 1, with 4 bases in between. In DNA, the CDR3 is TGTGCCAGCAGTTCGGTTAACTATGGCTACACCTTC. This codes for CASSSVNYGYTF.

This clone was picked up a small number of times. The chain couples TRBV19 to TRBJ1-5; unclear D gene. Trimming removed 1 base from V and 4 bases from J, with 14 bases in between. There are 16 residues in the CDR3. Germline-derived CDR1 and CDR2 are LNHDA and SQIVND (reference sequence). This chain's CDR3 is CASSIGRGVRNQPQHF. The CDR3 DNA is TGTGCCAGTAGTATAGGCCGCGGGGTTCGTAATCAGCCCCAGCATTTT.

In nucleotides, the CDR3 is TGTGCCAGCAGTTACTCCAGGGAGACCCAGTACTTC. It is translated as CASSYSRETQYF. The chain couples TRBV6-6 to TRBJ2-5, with D hard to call. The germline gives CDR1 MNHNY, CDR2 SVGAGI (reference sequence). The CDR3 has 12 residues. The V gene lost 0 bases and the J gene lost 5 bases, with 4 bases spanning the gap.

The CDR3 DNA reads TGTGCCAGCAGCTTAGACCGGACAGGGGGCTTGGAAAAACTGTTTTTT. Protein sequence: CASSLDRTGGLEKLFF. The rearrangement joins TRBV7-2 to TRBJ1-4; 11 nucleotides agree with TRBD1. The CDR3 has 16 residues. J was trimmed by 8 bases and V by 1 base; bases with no gene match: 6. The germline CDR1 and CDR2 sequences are SGHTA and FQGNSA.

This chain connects TRBV6-2 or TRBV6-3 to TRBJ2-1; 7 nucleotides match TRBD2. The CDR3 has 13 amino acids. After removal of 5 bases from V and 7 bases from J, the junction contained 5 bases not matched to a gene. Germline loops: CDR1 MNHEY, CDR2 SVGEGT. Written as DNA, the CDR3 is TGTGCCAGCAGTCGCGGGAGCATTAATGAGCAGTTCTTC. It is translated as CASSRGSINEQFF.

This clone showed up just once. The chain combines TRBV7-8 with TRBJ2-1; 9 nucleotides agree with TRBD2. Per the germline V gene, CDR1 is SGHVS and CDR2 is FQNEAQ. J gave up 6 bases and V 5 bases, and 11 bases lay outside the gene matches. The CDR3 runs 16 residues. The CDR3 loop reads CASSGPRGGRGNEQFF. CDR3 coding DNA: TGTGCCAGCAGCGGACCGCGGGGGGGCCGGGGCAATGAGCAGTTCTTC.

V and J are TRBV3-1 (or the pseudogene TRBV3-2) and TRBJ2-1, with TRBD1 matching over 9 bases. Germline CDR1 LGHDT, CDR2 YNNKEL (reference sequence). CDR3 length equals 16 residues. V dropped 1 base and J dropped 9; count of bases not matched to a gene: 10. CDR3 protein: CASSQGPGQGGGEQFF. CDR3 DNA sequence: TGTGCCAGCAGCCAAGGGCCGGGACAGGGAGGGGGTGAGCAGTTCTTC.

This clone was found a few times. CDR3 sequence reads: CASSEAKAANTIYF. The CDR3 nucleotides read TGTGCCAGCAGTGAAGCGAAAGCCGCCAACACCATATATTTT. The V and J genes are TRBV6-1 and TRBJ1-3; no definite D call. In germline, CDR1 is MNHNS, CDR2 SASEGT. The CDR3 spans 14 residues. Between the trimmed V and J ends, which lost 0 bases and 7 bases, there was a span of 10 bases.

A single count supports this clone. The chain recombines TRBV29-1 with TRBJ2-1; D is uncertain. V was clipped by 6 bases and J by 2 bases, with 14 bases between them. The CDR3 contains 14 residues. Germline CDR1 reads SQVTM; CDR2 reads ANQGSEA. CDR3 DNA sequence: TGCAGCGTGGCTCCCCCCCGGGCCTACAATGAGCAGTTCTTC. Amino acids: CSVAPPRAYNEQFF.